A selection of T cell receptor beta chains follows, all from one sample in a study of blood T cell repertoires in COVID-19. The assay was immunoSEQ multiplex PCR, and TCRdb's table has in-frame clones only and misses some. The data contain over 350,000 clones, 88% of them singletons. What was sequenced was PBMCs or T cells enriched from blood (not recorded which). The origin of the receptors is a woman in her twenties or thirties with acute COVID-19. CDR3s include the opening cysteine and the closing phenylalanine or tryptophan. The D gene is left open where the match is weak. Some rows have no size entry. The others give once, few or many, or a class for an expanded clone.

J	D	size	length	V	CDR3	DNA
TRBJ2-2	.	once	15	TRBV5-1	CASSSGTQTTGELFF	TGCGCCAGCAGTTCCGGGACACAGACCACCGGGGAGCTGTTTTTT
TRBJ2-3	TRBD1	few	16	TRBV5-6	CASSLRGTGVTDTQYF	TGTGCCAGCAGCTTGCGAGGGACAGGGGTCACAGATACGCAGTATTTT
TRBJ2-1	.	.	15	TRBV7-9	CASSAMSRGGNEQFF	TGTGCCAGCAGCGCTATGTCGAGGGGGGGCAATGAGCAGTTCTTC
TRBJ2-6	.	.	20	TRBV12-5	CASGLGGQGGGWIGANVLTF	TGTGCTAGTGGTTTGGGGGGGCAGGGTGGTGGATGGATTGGGGCCAACGTCCTGACTTTC
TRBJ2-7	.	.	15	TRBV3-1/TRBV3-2	CASSQLSEESYEQYF	TGTGCCAGCAGCCAACTCTCCGAGGAAAGCTACGAGCAGTACTTC
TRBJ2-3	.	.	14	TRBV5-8	CASSLVGERDTQYF	TGTGCCAGCAGCTTGGTAGGAGAGAGGGATACGCAGTATTTT
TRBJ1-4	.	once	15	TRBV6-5	CASRSLGGSHEKLFF	TGTGCCAGCAGAAGTCTCGGGGGGTCTCATGAAAAACTGTTTTTT
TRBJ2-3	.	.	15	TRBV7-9	CASSPSGQPTDTQYF	TGTGCCAGCAGCCCGTCGGGACAACCCACAGATACGCAGTATTTT
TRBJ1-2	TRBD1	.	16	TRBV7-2	CASSLMTGQGSLGYTF	TGTGCCAGCAGCTTAATGACTGGACAGGGATCCTTAGGCTACACCTTC
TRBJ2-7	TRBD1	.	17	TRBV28	CASTHLFGTGGSDEQYF	TGTGCCAGCACTCATTTATTCGGGACAGGGGGATCTGACGAGCAGTACTTC
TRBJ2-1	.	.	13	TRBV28	CASRRPTSNEQFF	TGTGCCAGCAGAAGACCAACTAGCAATGAGCAGTTCTTC
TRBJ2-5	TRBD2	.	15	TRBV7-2	CASSSSGGAGETQYF	TGTGCCAGCAGCTCAAGCGGGGGGGCTGGTGAGACCCAGTACTTC
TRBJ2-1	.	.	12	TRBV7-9	CASSDGTHEQFF	TGTGCCAGCAGCGACGGGACTCATGAGCAGTTCTTC
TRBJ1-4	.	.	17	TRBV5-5	CASSSRPLPGQPEKLFF	TGTGCCAGCAGCTCCCGACCTCTTCCTGGGCAGCCGGAAAAACTGTTTTTT
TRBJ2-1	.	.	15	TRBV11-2	CASSPGHAEYNEQFF	TGTGCCAGCAGCCCGGGACATGCCGAATACAATGAGCAGTTCTTC
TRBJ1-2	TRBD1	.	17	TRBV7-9	CASSFGITGGAYYGYTF	TGTGCCAGCAGCTTTGGGATTACAGGGGGCGCGTACTATGGCTACACCTTC
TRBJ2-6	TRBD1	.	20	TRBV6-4	CASSDSLRQGPDSGANVLTF	TGTGCCAGCAGTGACTCCCTCCGACAGGGGCCCGACTCTGGGGCCAACGTCCTGACTTTC
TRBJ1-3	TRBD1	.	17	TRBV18	CASSPGQGPSSGNTIYF	TGTGCCAGCTCACCCGGACAGGGGCCGAGCTCTGGAAACACCATATATTTT
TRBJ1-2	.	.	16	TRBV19	CASTLVRAGGNYGYTF	TGTGCCAGTACCCTGGTGAGGGCCGGGGGTAACTATGGCTACACCTTC
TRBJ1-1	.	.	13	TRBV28	CASTLDLNTEAFF	TGTGCCAGCACCCTAGATCTGAACACTGAAGCTTTCTTT
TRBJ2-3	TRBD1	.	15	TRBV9	CASSQQGADTDTQYF	TGTGCCAGCAGTCAACAGGGGGCCGACACAGATACGCAGTATTTT
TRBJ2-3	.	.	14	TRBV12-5	CASGFWGPGDTQYF	TGTGCTAGTGGTTTTTGGGGGCCAGGAGATACGCAGTATTTT
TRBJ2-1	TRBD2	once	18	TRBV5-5	CASSLSRSVAGINNEQFF	TGTGCCAGCAGCTTATCTCGTTCGGTAGCGGGCATAAACAATGAGCAGTTCTTC
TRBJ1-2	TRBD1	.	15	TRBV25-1	CASRPDRGSNYGYTF	TGTGCCAGCAGGCCGGACAGGGGGAGCAACTATGGCTACACCTTC
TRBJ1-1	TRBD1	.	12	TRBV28	CASSTGVTEAFF	TGTGCCAGCAGTACAGGGGTCACTGAAGCTTTCTTT
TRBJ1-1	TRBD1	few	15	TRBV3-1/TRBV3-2	CASSQMGTGNTEAFF	TGTGCCAGCAGCCAAATGGGGACAGGGAACACTGAAGCTTTCTTT
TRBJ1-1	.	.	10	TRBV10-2	CASSGGEAFF	TGCGCCAGCAGCGGGGGGGAAGCTTTCTTT
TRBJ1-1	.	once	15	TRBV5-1	CASSLATAVNTEAFF	TGCGCCAGCAGCTTGGCAACCGCAGTGAACACTGAAGCTTTCTTT
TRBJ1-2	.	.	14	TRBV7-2	CASSPRQRNYGYTF	TGTGCCAGCAGCCCGCGACAGAGAAACTATGGCTACACCTTC
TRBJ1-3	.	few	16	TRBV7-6	CASSLFTGFTGNTIYF	TGTGCCAGCAGCTTATTCACAGGGTTCACTGGAAACACCATATATTTT